This T cell receptor beta chain was recorded in a study of T cells in pancreatic ductal adenocarcinoma. TCRdb keeps only in-frame clones here, not all; method: immunoSEQ multiplex PCR. The sample includes about 29,000 clones, just over 90% of them seen just once. The selected patients with pancreatic ductal adenocarcinoma had surgery but no neoadjuvant therapy. The sequence came from a human donor with pancreatic ductal adenocarcinoma. Sequences were obtained from PBMCs.

The CDR3 nucleotides read TGTGCCAGCAGCCCCGATTTAAGTGAAGCTTTCTTT. Its protein is CASSPDLSEAFF. The rearrangement links TRBV11-1 to TRBJ1-1; D uncertain. This CDR3 is 12 amino acids long. V shed 5 bases and J shed 7 bases, with 11 bases lying between them. CDR1 is SGHAT, CDR2 FQDESV, per germline (reference sequence).